The T cell receptor beta chain described here comes from a study of T cells in Graves' hyperthyroidism and ophthalmopathy. Amplified TCR beta CDR3 regions derived from RNA transcripts. HTBI primers drove first-round RT-PCR of the TCR CDR3. TCRdb called the multiplex PCR reads again in MiXCR, with one record for every CDR3 protein. The repertoire consists of hundreds of thousands of distinct CDR3 sequences, with about 45% occurring once and the leading ten covering about 8.2%. Deletions cut 1 base from V and 4 bases from J, with 4 bases between. The CDR3 loop spans 12 amino acids. Germline CDR1 reads LNHNV; CDR2 reads YYDKDF (reference sequence). A word on this clonotype: Its antigen is currently unknown.

Whole-study findings and limits: Ophthalmopathy onset followed model prediction by a median approximately 5.9 months. Clonotypes that were expanded in thyroid above 0.001 mostly appeared in blood too.

Sequences were obtained from peripheral blood or thyroid tissue (not recorded which). This sequence was found in a woman aged 18-35 years with Graves' hyperthyroidism. The rearrangement joins TRBV15 to TRBJ2-5; D is undetermined. In DNA, the CDR3 is TGTGCCACCAGCAGAGGCCCAGAGACCCAGTACTTC. It specifies CATSRGPETQYF. Full variable domain (rest looked up from reference TRBV15 and TRBJ2-5): DAMVIQNPRYQVTQFGKPVTLSCSQTLNHNVMYWYQQKSSQAPKLLFHYYDKDFNNEADTPDNFQSRRPNTSFCFLDIRSPGLGDTAMYLCATSRGPETQYFGPGTRLLVL.